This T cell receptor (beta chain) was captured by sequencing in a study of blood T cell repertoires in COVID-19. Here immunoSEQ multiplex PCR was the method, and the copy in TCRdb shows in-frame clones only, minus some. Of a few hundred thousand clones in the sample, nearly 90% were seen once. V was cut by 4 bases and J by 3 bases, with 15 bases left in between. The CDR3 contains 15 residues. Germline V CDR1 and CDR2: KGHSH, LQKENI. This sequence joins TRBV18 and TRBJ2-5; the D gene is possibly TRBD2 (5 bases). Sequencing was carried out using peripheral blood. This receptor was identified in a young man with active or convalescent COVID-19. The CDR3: CASSQGLSGKETQYF. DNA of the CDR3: TGTGCCAGCTCACAAGGGCTCTCGGGGAAAGAGACCCAGTACTTC.